Listed below are T cell receptor beta chains from one sample, sequenced in a study of blood T cell repertoires in COVID-19. Clones were read by immunoSEQ multiplex PCR, and TCRdb kept only the in-frame ones, dropping some. This sample carries 140,000 or so clones, about 80% of them seen once, and the ten largest clones take 1.5% to 2%. Sequences were obtained from PBMCs or T cells enriched from blood (not recorded which). The receptors stem from a woman in her late teens or twenties who had been exposed to COVID-19. Each CDR3 is given with its conserved first and last residue. Each record gives: CDR3 length, D gene, V gene, clone size, J gene, CDR3 protein, CDR3 DNA. D genes are given only for firm matches. Size tells how often a clone was seen (once, few, many) or the class of an expanded clone, and some rows leave it out.

CDR3 length: 15
D gene: TRBD2
V gene: TRBV16
clone size: .
J gene: TRBJ2-7
CDR3 protein: CASSQLLAGIYEQYF
CDR3 DNA: TGTGCCAGCAGCCAATTACTAGCGGGAATTTACGAGCAGTACTTC

CDR3 length: 13
D gene: .
V gene: TRBV7-9
clone size: .
J gene: TRBJ2-7
CDR3 protein: CASSPPLIYEQYF
CDR3 DNA: TGTGCCAGCAGCCCTCCTCTAATCTACGAGCAGTACTTC

CDR3 length: 15
D gene: TRBD1
V gene: TRBV5-1
clone size: .
J gene: TRBJ1-1
CDR3 protein: CASSPGTGANTEAFF
CDR3 DNA: TGCGCCAGCAGCCCTGGGACAGGGGCAAACACTGAAGCTTTCTTT

CDR3 length: 13
D gene: .
V gene: TRBV27
clone size: .
J gene: TRBJ2-2
CDR3 protein: CASSLSRTGELFF
CDR3 DNA: TGTGCCAGCAGTTTATCGCGCACCGGGGAGCTGTTTTTT

CDR3 length: 12
D gene: .
V gene: TRBV7-9
clone size: .
J gene: TRBJ2-7
CDR3 protein: CASSLTGYEQYF
CDR3 DNA: TGTGCCAGCAGCTTAACGGGCTACGAGCAGTACTTC

CDR3 length: 15
D gene: TRBD2
V gene: TRBV5-4
clone size: .
J gene: TRBJ2-5
CDR3 protein: CASRSGVAGQETQYF
CDR3 DNA: TGTGCCAGCAGGAGCGGGGTAGCGGGGCAAGAGACCCAGTACTTC

CDR3 length: 14
D gene: .
V gene: TRBV28
clone size: .
J gene: TRBJ1-1
CDR3 protein: CASSLPQANTEAFF
CDR3 DNA: TGTGCCAGCAGCTTACCACAGGCGAACACTGAAGCTTTCTTT

CDR3 length: 14
D gene: .
V gene: TRBV27
clone size: .
J gene: TRBJ1-5
CDR3 protein: CASSLKASNQPQHF
CDR3 DNA: TGTGCCAGCAGTTTAAAAGCAAGCAATCAGCCCCAGCATTTT

CDR3 length: 12
D gene: TRBD1
V gene: TRBV19
clone size: .
J gene: TRBJ1-4
CDR3 protein: CASRTGVEKLFF
CDR3 DNA: TGTGCCAGTCGGACAGGCGTTGAAAAACTGTTTTTT

CDR3 length: 14
D gene: TRBD1
V gene: TRBV5-1
clone size: once
J gene: TRBJ2-2
CDR3 protein: CASSGQGSTGELFF
CDR3 DNA: TGCGCCAGCAGCGGACAGGGTAGCACCGGGGAGCTGTTTTTT

CDR3 length: 16
D gene: .
V gene: TRBV7-8
clone size: .
J gene: TRBJ2-2
CDR3 protein: CASSPFGAANTGELFF
CDR3 DNA: TGTGCCAGCAGCCCCTTCGGAGCAGCGAACACCGGGGAGCTGTTTTTT

CDR3 length: 15
D gene: TRBD1
V gene: TRBV3-1/TRBV3-2
clone size: .
J gene: TRBJ2-7
CDR3 protein: CASRPSRDRGGEQYF
CDR3 DNA: TGTGCCAGCAGACCCTCTCGGGACAGGGGGGGCGAGCAGTACTTC

CDR3 length: 13
D gene: TRBD1
V gene: TRBV10-3
clone size: .
J gene: TRBJ1-4
CDR3 protein: CAISGGGNEKLFF
CDR3 DNA: TGTGCCATCAGTGGAGGGGGCAATGAAAAACTGTTTTTT

CDR3 length: 15
D gene: TRBD2
V gene: TRBV28
clone size: .
J gene: TRBJ2-1
CDR3 protein: CASSYSGRVLNEQFF
CDR3 DNA: TGTGCCAGCAGTTATAGCGGGAGGGTCCTCAATGAGCAGTTCTTC

CDR3 length: 16
D gene: .
V gene: TRBV7-9
clone size: .
J gene: TRBJ2-2
CDR3 protein: CASSGPGGSFTGELFF
CDR3 DNA: TGTGCCAGCAGCGGTCCCGGAGGTAGTTTCACCGGGGAGCTGTTTTTT

CDR3 length: 15
D gene: .
V gene: TRBV3-1/TRBV3-2
clone size: .
J gene: TRBJ1-4
CDR3 protein: CASRPSTRLNEKLFF
CDR3 DNA: TGTGCCAGCAGACCAAGCACCAGACTGAATGAAAAACTGTTTTTT

CDR3 length: 14
D gene: .
V gene: TRBV21-1
clone size: .
J gene: TRBJ1-3
CDR3 protein: CASNTGRSGNTIYF
CDR3 DNA: TGTGCCAGCAACACAGGGCGTTCTGGAAACACCATATATTTT

CDR3 length: 14
D gene: TRBD2
V gene: TRBV5-1
clone size: .
J gene: TRBJ2-1
CDR3 protein: CASSVAGGWDEQFF
CDR3 DNA: TGCGCCAGCAGCGTCGCGGGAGGGTGGGATGAGCAGTTCTTC

CDR3 length: 14
D gene: .
V gene: TRBV2
clone size: .
J gene: TRBJ1-4
CDR3 protein: CASARGGTNEKLFF
CDR3 DNA: TGTGCCAGCGCTAGGGGGGGGACTAATGAAAAACTGTTTTTT

CDR3 length: 14
D gene: TRBD2
V gene: TRBV7-9
clone size: .
J gene: TRBJ2-5
CDR3 protein: CASSLAGGPETQYF
CDR3 DNA: TGTGCCAGCAGCTTAGCGGGAGGGCCGGAGACCCAGTACTTC

CDR3 length: 11
D gene: .
V gene: TRBV19
clone size: .
J gene: TRBJ1-1
CDR3 protein: CASSVITEAFF
CDR3 DNA: TGTGCCAGTAGTGTCATCACTGAAGCTTTCTTT

CDR3 length: 15
D gene: .
V gene: TRBV5-1
clone size: .
J gene: TRBJ2-2
CDR3 protein: CASSSHRFSAGELFF
CDR3 DNA: TGCGCCAGCAGCTCCCACAGGTTCTCAGCCGGGGAGCTGTTTTTT

CDR3 length: 16
D gene: .
V gene: TRBV5-1
clone size: .
J gene: TRBJ2-7
CDR3 protein: CASSQKAQGSSYEQYF
CDR3 DNA: TGCGCCAGCAGCCAAAAGGCCCAGGGGAGCTCCTACGAGCAGTACTTC

CDR3 length: 12
D gene: .
V gene: TRBV25-1
clone size: once
J gene: TRBJ1-1
CDR3 protein: CASRGDRTEAFF
CDR3 DNA: TGTGCCAGCAGGGGTGACAGGACAGAAGCTTTCTTT

CDR3 length: 14
D gene: .
V gene: TRBV5-1
clone size: .
J gene: TRBJ2-5
CDR3 protein: CASSLITGQETQYF
CDR3 DNA: TGCGCCAGCAGCTTGATCACAGGACAAGAGACCCAGTACTTC

CDR3 length: 14
D gene: TRBD1
V gene: TRBV30
clone size: .
J gene: TRBJ1-2
CDR3 protein: CAWSAQGAAYGYTF
CDR3 DNA: TGTGCCTGGAGCGCACAGGGGGCAGCCTATGGCTACACCTTC

CDR3 length: 14
D gene: TRBD1
V gene: TRBV2
clone size: .
J gene: TRBJ2-2
CDR3 protein: CASSEVGQLGELFF
CDR3 DNA: TGTGCCAGCAGTGAAGTGGGACAGCTCGGGGAGCTGTTTTTT

CDR3 length: 16
D gene: .
V gene: TRBV5-1
clone size: once
J gene: TRBJ1-4
CDR3 protein: CASSPEDSHAYEKLFF
CDR3 DNA: TGCGCCAGCAGCCCAGAAGACAGCCATGCATATGAAAAACTGTTTTTT

CDR3 length: 14
D gene: .
V gene: TRBV15
clone size: .
J gene: TRBJ2-5
CDR3 protein: CATSRDQGPETQYF
CDR3 DNA: TGTGCCACCAGCAGAGATCAGGGGCCGGAGACCCAGTACTTC

CDR3 length: 11
D gene: .
V gene: TRBV30
clone size: .
J gene: TRBJ1-2
CDR3 protein: CAWSVLYGYTF
CDR3 DNA: TGTGCCTGGAGCGTACTCTATGGCTACACCTTC

CDR3 length: 15
D gene: .
V gene: TRBV10-1
clone size: once
J gene: TRBJ1-1
CDR3 protein: CASSASQGKGTEAFF
CDR3 DNA: TGCGCCAGCAGTGCGTCTCAGGGGAAGGGCACTGAAGCTTTCTTT

CDR3 length: 13
D gene: .
V gene: TRBV10-1
clone size: .
J gene: TRBJ2-7
CDR3 protein: CASSETEVGEQYF
CDR3 DNA: TGCGCCAGCAGTGAGACAGAAGTTGGCGAGCAGTACTTC

CDR3 length: 12
D gene: .
V gene: TRBV28
clone size: .
J gene: TRBJ1-6
CDR3 protein: CASRWRQSPLHF
CDR3 DNA: TGTGCCAGCAGATGGAGGCAGTCACCCCTCCACTTT

CDR3 length: 15
D gene: .
V gene: TRBV3-1/TRBV3-2
clone size: .
J gene: TRBJ2-1
CDR3 protein: CASRRDSSSYNEQFF
CDR3 DNA: TGTGCCAGCAGAAGGGACTCGAGCTCCTACAATGAGCAGTTCTTC

CDR3 length: 15
D gene: TRBD2
V gene: TRBV19
clone size: .
J gene: TRBJ2-1
CDR3 protein: CASRTRGGPYNEQFF
CDR3 DNA: TGTGCCAGTAGAACGCGGGGGGGGCCCTACAATGAGCAGTTCTTC

CDR3 length: 13
D gene: .
V gene: TRBV5-6
clone size: .
J gene: TRBJ2-7
CDR3 protein: CASSLGRDYEQYF
CDR3 DNA: TGTGCCAGCAGCTTGGGCAGGGATTACGAGCAGTACTTC

CDR3 length: 11
D gene: .
V gene: TRBV6-5
clone size: .
J gene: TRBJ2-5
CDR3 protein: CASRTRETQYF
CDR3 DNA: TGTGCCAGCAGAACGCGGGAGACCCAGTACTTC

CDR3 length: 16
D gene: .
V gene: TRBV4-1
clone size: .
J gene: TRBJ2-4
CDR3 protein: CASSQGQLLAKNIQYF
CDR3 DNA: TGCGCCAGCAGCCAAGGACAGCTACTAGCCAAAAACATTCAGTACTTC

CDR3 length: 18
D gene: TRBD2
V gene: TRBV4-1
clone size: .
J gene: TRBJ2-7
CDR3 protein: CASSQEPQGREVAYEQYF
CDR3 DNA: TGCGCCAGCAGCCAAGAACCCCAGGGGCGGGAGGTTGCCTACGAGCAGTACTTC

CDR3 length: 15
D gene: TRBD1
V gene: TRBV30
clone size: .
J gene: TRBJ1-6
CDR3 protein: CAWKGLQGVYSPLHF
CDR3 DNA: TGTGCCTGGAAGGGATTGCAGGGGGTTTATTCACCCCTCCACTTT

CDR3 length: 15
D gene: TRBD2
V gene: TRBV4-3
clone size: .
J gene: TRBJ2-1
CDR3 protein: CASSQDTSVYNEQFF
CDR3 DNA: TGCGCCAGCAGCCAAGATACTAGCGTTTACAATGAGCAGTTCTTC

CDR3 length: 12
D gene: TRBD1
V gene: TRBV30
clone size: .
J gene: TRBJ2-7
CDR3 protein: CAWSRQGSEQYF
CDR3 DNA: TGTGCCTGGAGTAGACAGGGGTCCGAGCAGTACTTC

CDR3 length: 18
D gene: TRBD2
V gene: TRBV2
clone size: .
J gene: TRBJ2-2
CDR3 protein: CASSGLAGVGFETGELFF
CDR3 DNA: TGTGCCAGCAGTGGTCTAGCGGGAGTCGGATTCGAGACCGGGGAGCTGTTTTTT

CDR3 length: 14
D gene: .
V gene: TRBV7-2
clone size: .
J gene: TRBJ1-1
CDR3 protein: CASSSAGIYTEAFF
CDR3 DNA: TGTGCCAGCAGCTCTGCCGGGATCTACACTGAAGCTTTCTTT

CDR3 length: 14
D gene: TRBD1
V gene: TRBV28
clone size: few
J gene: TRBJ1-1
CDR3 protein: CASSLRDRLTEAFF
CDR3 DNA: TGTGCCAGCAGTTTACGGGACAGACTCACTGAAGCTTTCTTT

CDR3 length: 12
D gene: .
V gene: TRBV7-9
clone size: .
J gene: TRBJ1-1
CDR3 protein: CASSPGGTEAFF
CDR3 DNA: TGTGCCAGCAGCCCGGGGGGCACTGAAGCTTTCTTT

CDR3 length: 15
D gene: .
V gene: TRBV7-7
clone size: .
J gene: TRBJ1-3
CDR3 protein: CASSVDRSSGNTIYF
CDR3 DNA: TGTGCCAGCAGCGTAGACAGGAGCTCTGGAAACACCATATATTTT

CDR3 length: 17
D gene: TRBD2
V gene: TRBV7-9
clone size: few
J gene: TRBJ2-1
CDR3 protein: CASSLSSGGLRGNEQFF
CDR3 DNA: TGTGCCAGCAGCTTATCGAGCGGGGGGTTAAGAGGGAATGAGCAGTTCTTC

CDR3 length: 14
D gene: .
V gene: TRBV6-1
clone size: .
J gene: TRBJ2-1
CDR3 protein: CASSEAPGYNEQFF
CDR3 DNA: TGTGCCAGCAGTGAAGCGCCGGGCTACAATGAGCAGTTCTTC

CDR3 length: 15
D gene: TRBD1
V gene: TRBV4-3
clone size: .
J gene: TRBJ1-1
CDR3 protein: CASSRRGQGGPEAFF
CDR3 DNA: TGCGCCAGCAGCCGGCGTGGACAGGGGGGGCCTGAAGCTTTCTTT

CDR3 length: 15
D gene: TRBD1
V gene: TRBV7-2
clone size: .
J gene: TRBJ1-6
CDR3 protein: CASSLAQGAGSPLHF
CDR3 DNA: TGTGCCAGCAGCTTAGCACAGGGGGCCGGTTCACCCCTCCACTTT

CDR3 length: 14
D gene: .
V gene: TRBV27
clone size: once
J gene: TRBJ2-7
CDR3 protein: CASSPQGAVYEQYF
CDR3 DNA: TGTGCCAGCAGTCCCCAAGGAGCGGTCTACGAGCAGTACTTC

CDR3 length: 17
D gene: TRBD1
V gene: TRBV28
clone size: once
J gene: TRBJ1-2
CDR3 protein: CASSYGQGKGNSYGYTF
CDR3 DNA: TGTGCCAGCAGTTACGGACAGGGGAAGGGGAACAGCTATGGCTACACCTTC

CDR3 length: 17
D gene: .
V gene: TRBV28
clone size: .
J gene: TRBJ1-5
CDR3 protein: CASSLMVSQFGNQPQHF
CDR3 DNA: TGTGCCAGCAGTTTAATGGTCTCACAGTTCGGCAATCAGCCCCAGCATTTT

CDR3 length: 19
D gene: TRBD2
V gene: TRBV10-2
clone size: .
J gene: TRBJ2-3
CDR3 protein: CASSESRPTSGRVADTQYF
CDR3 DNA: TGCGCCAGCAGTGAGTCCCGACCGACTAGCGGGAGGGTCGCAGATACGCAGTATTTT

CDR3 length: 14
D gene: TRBD1
V gene: TRBV19
clone size: .
J gene: TRBJ2-2
CDR3 protein: CASSTDRGSGELFF
CDR3 DNA: TGTGCCAGTAGTACAGACAGGGGAAGCGGGGAGCTGTTTTTT